A few counts support the clone carrying this T cell receptor (beta chain). The sample comes from a study of identical twins. TCRdb re-derived calls from the 5' RACE reads in MiXCR, one entry per CDR3 protein. This table holds 500,000 to 600,000 distinct CDR3 sequences, around 20% found once. Germline CDR1 is SGDLS and CDR2 is YYNGEE. The CDR3 loop spans 15 amino acids. Trimming took off 4 bases at V and 5 bases at J, with 18 bases between the two ends. These data were also reused for a study on T cells expressing NK-cell markers.

The chain is built from TRBV9 and TRBJ1-2, with D perhaps TRBD1 (5 bases). This sequence originates from a woman under 30 in good health. The sample comprised CD4+ T cells sorted from blood. The CDR3 DNA sequence: TGTGCCAGCAGCCTCTCCCCTGGTAGGGGATATGGCTACACCTTC. It is translated as CASSLSPGRGYGYTF.